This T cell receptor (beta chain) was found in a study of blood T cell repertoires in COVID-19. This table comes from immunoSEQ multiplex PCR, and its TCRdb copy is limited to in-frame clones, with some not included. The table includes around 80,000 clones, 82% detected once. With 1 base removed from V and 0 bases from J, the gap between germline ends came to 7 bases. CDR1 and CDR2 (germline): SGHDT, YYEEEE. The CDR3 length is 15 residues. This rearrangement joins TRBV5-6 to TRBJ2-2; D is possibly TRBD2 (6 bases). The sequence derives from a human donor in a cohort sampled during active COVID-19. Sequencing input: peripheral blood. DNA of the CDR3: TGTGCCAGCAGCTTGAGCGGGTCGAACACCGGGGAGCTGTTTTTT. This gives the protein CASSLSGSNTGELFF.